This record covers a single T cell receptor beta chain. Data came from immunoSEQ multiplex PCR; TCRdb stores just in-frame clones and leaves some out. The sample records around 120,000 clones, 86% being singletons. The V gene lost 5 bases and the J gene lost 14 bases, with 9 bases spanning the gap. The CDR3 covers 10 residues. Germline CDR1 MNHEY, CDR2 SMNVEV (reference sequence). These data originate in a study of T cell responses to AZD1222 COVID-19 vaccine. In the study overall: Second-dose recipients at about 4 or about 12 weeks were treated as one pooled group.

The chain recombines TRBV27 with TRBJ1-4; D uncertain. The sequence was obtained from an adult in good health. The sample consisted of peripheral blood, taken on day 0 of AZD1222 vaccination. The CDR3 DNA reads as TGTGCCAGCAGTCACCTAGTTCTGTTTTTT. It is translated as CASSHLVLFF.